This T cell receptor beta chain was profiled in a study of vaccination and CD4 T cells after COVID-19. Study information: Convalescent persons amounted to six males plus four females, two of whom were Hispanic. The post-COVID sampling time was a median 101 days after diagnosis, ranging from 35 to 161.

CDR3 length equals 15 residues. Germline-derived CDR1 and CDR2 are LNHDA and SQIVND (reference sequence). V lost 6 bases and J lost 0, with 12 bases in between. The Oncomine TCR Beta short-read assay sequenced DNA from cultured CD4+ T cells. One entry per CDR3 protein results from TCRdb running MiXCR on the PCR reads. The sample lists approximately 15,000 distinct CDR3 sequences, 65% to 80% seen once, with under 20% in the top ten. Notes on this clonotype: What it binds is unknown.

Treatment defined: approximately nine-day PBMC culture with coronavirus spike peptide pools or control peptides (ViraFEST assay). The receptor was isolated from a human donor who had recovered from COVID-19. Sequencing used CD4+ T cells from blood, cultured in vitro. The V gene is TRBV19, the J gene TRBJ1-5; no clear D gene. The CDR3 region is CASRRRFYSNQPQHF. The CDR3 region has the DNA TGTGCCAGTAGACGTCGATTCTATAGCAATCAGCCCCAGCATTTT.